This TCR beta chain stems from a study of control samples from healthy donors and cancer patients. The CDR3 contains 14 residues. V shed 4 bases and J shed 2 bases, with 12 bases lying between them. CDR1 is SGHRS and CDR2 is YFSETQ in the germline V gene. This table comes from immunoSEQ multiplex PCR, and its TCRdb copy is limited to in-frame clones, with some not included. The repertoire holds approximately 65,000 clones, roughly 90% seen once, with 15% to 20% in the top ten. The specimen sequenced was PBMCs. The receptor's source is a man aged 55-75 years with lung cancer. V is TRBV5-1 and J is TRBJ1-2; D call uncertain. The CDR3 bases are TGCGCCAGCAGCCCCCAGACCACGAACTATGGCTACACCTTC. This codes for CASSPQTTNYGYTF.